This TCR beta chain was sequenced for a study of CD8 T cells in ankylosing spondylitis. TCRdb re-analysed the 5' RACE reads in MiXCR, keeping a single row per CDR3 protein. This sample has tens of thousands of distinct CDR3 sequences, with about 7.2% found just once. Per the germline V gene, CDR1 is SGHKS and CDR2 is YYEKEE (reference sequence). The V end lost 0 bases, the J end lost 3 bases, and 7 bases lay between the germline ends. The CDR3 runs 13 residues. This clonotype qualifies as medium-sized. Sequencing used blood, either unsorted or a sorted T cell fraction (not recorded which). This TCR came from a male donor with ankylosing spondylitis or in good health (not recorded which). The chain uses TRBV5-5 and TRBJ2-7; possibly TRBD1 for D (6 bases). The CDR3 DNA follows: TGTGCCAGCAGCTTGGCGACAGGCTACGAGCAGTACTTC. It encodes CASSLATGYEQYF.